The 21 T cell receptor beta chains reported below all come from one sample, sequenced in a study of blood T cell repertoires in COVID-19 (dated by TCRdb to about 2020). Library creation used the immunoSEQ multiplex PCR assay. The immuneACCESS repertoire file appears here via TCRdb, limited to in-frame rearrangements. These files lack a portion of the clones; in checked studies, under half of the deficit traces to unresolved V genes, and the cause of the others is not known. Present in this sample are about 160,000 clones, about 81% of which were seen just once. The leading ten clones occupy roughly a tenth of the sample. Material: peripheral blood. These receptors came from a human donor in a cohort sampled during active COVID-19.

The V and J genes are TRBV6-6 and TRBJ1-5; 10 bases are shared with TRBD1. This CDR3 contains 15 residues. Trimming cost V 5 bases and J 6 bases; bases outside gene matches: 7. Per germline, CDR1 MNHNY and CDR2 SVGAGI (reference sequence). DNA for the CDR3: TGTGCCAGCAGTCCCTCGACAGGGGGCACTCAGCCCCAGCATTTT. Amino acids: CASSPSTGGTQPQHF.

The chain uses TRBV7-2 and TRBJ2-2; D uncertain. Germline V gene sequence: CDR1 SGHTA, CDR2 FQGNSA. The CDR3 runs to 13 residues. V was shortened by 6 bases and J by 5 bases, with 10 bases between the two germline ends. The CDR3 region has the DNA TGTGCCAGCAGGCTAGTCCTGACCGGGGAGCTGTTTTTT. Protein sequence: CASRLVLTGELFF.

The chain has TRBV6-5 and TRBJ1-2; no firm D call. Germline CDR1 MNHEY, CDR2 SVGAGI. Trimming stripped 6 bases from V and 2 bases from J, with 13 bases between. The CDR3 extends over 14 amino acids. The CDR3 nucleotides read TGTGCCAGCAGAGCTTCTCAGGCGAACTATGGCTACACCTTC. Translation gives CASRASQANYGYTF.

The chain recombines TRBV10-3 with TRBJ2-2; 7 bases match TRBD2. Germline V CDR1 and CDR2: ENHRY, SYGVKD. This CDR3 contains 14 residues. Trimming took 6 bases from V and 5 from J; bases not matched to a gene: 6. The CDR3 DNA follows: TGTGCCATCAGATCTAGCGGTCATACCGGGGAGCTGTTTTTT. Its protein is CAIRSSGHTGELFF.

V and J are TRBV27 and TRBJ1-1; 9 nucleotides line up with TRBD1. The CDR3 loop spans 14 amino acids. V lost 6 bases, J lost 6 bases, and 8 bases stayed unmatched. CDR1 MNHEY and CDR2 SMNVEV come from the germline V gene (reference sequence). In nucleotides, the CDR3 is TGTGCCAGCAGACCCCTGACAGGGGGAGCTGAAGCTTTCTTT. It codes for CASRPLTGGAEAFF.

V gene TRBV12-3 or TRBV12-4 combines with J gene TRBJ2-1, with a possible D match to TRBD2 (5 bases). The CDR3 spans 13 residues. V gave up 6 bases and J gave up 10 bases, with 16 bases separating them. The CDR3 here is CASSQTERLEQFF. CDR3 sequence (DNA): TGTGCCAGCAGCCAAACCGAGCGACTAGAGCAGTTCTTC.

The DNA of the CDR3 is TGTGCCAGCAGTGAAGCGCTCAGGGTTCGGTCCTACGAGCAGTACTTC. Translating gives CASSEALRVRSYEQYF. The chain combines TRBV2 with TRBJ2-7; tentative D call: TRBD1 (5 bases). The CDR3 contains 16 residues. In germline, CDR1 is SNHLY, CDR2 FYNNEI. The ends were cut back, 0 bases at V and 1 base at J, with 13 bases in the middle. Full variable domain (rest looked up from reference TRBV2 and TRBJ2-7): EPEVTQTPSHQVTQMGQEVILRCVPISNHLYFYWYRQILGQKVEFLVSFYNNEISEKSEIFDDQFSVERPDGSNFTLKIRSTKLEDSAMYFCASSEALRVRSYEQYFGPGTRLTVT.

This chain links TRBV3-1 (or the pseudogene TRBV3-2) with TRBJ2-4, with D perhaps TRBD1 (5 bases). Looked up from germline, CDR1 is LGHDT and CDR2 is YNNKEL (reference sequence). The CDR3 runs to 15 residues. The ends were cut back, 5 bases at V and 8 bases at J, with 19 bases in the middle. This CDR3 reads CASSSPTDAKDIQYF. The CDR3 DNA is TGTGCCAGCAGCTCCCCGACAGACGCAAAGGACATTCAGTACTTC.

This chain links TRBV15 with TRBJ1-6, with D possibly being TRBD1 (5 bases). CDR1 and CDR2 (germline): LNHNV, YYDKDF (reference sequence). The V and J ends lost 1 base and 6 bases respectively, with 13 bases between them. The CDR3 covers 16 residues. The CDR3 region is CATSRAVGLGNSPLHF. The CDR3 region has the DNA TGTGCCACCAGCAGAGCTGTGGGGCTGGGTAATTCACCCCTCCACTTT.

This sequence joins TRBV18 and TRBJ1-1; TRBD1 matches at 9 bases. Germline V gene lookup returns CDR1 KGHSH and CDR2 LQKENI. The CDR3 contains 15 residues. Trimming at V came to 3 bases and at J to 4 bases, leaving 6 bases not matched to a gene. CDR3 nucleotide sequence: TGTGCCAGCTCACCTGGGACAGGGTGGAGCACTGAAGCTTTCTTT. This sequence encodes CASSPGTGWSTEAFF.

The CDR3 protein is CACRFRDATNEKLFF. The CDR3 bases are TGTGCCTGTCGGTTCAGGGATGCAACTAATGAAAAACTGTTTTTT. The chain recombines TRBV30 with TRBJ1-4; possible D gene TRBD1, 5 bases. The germline V gene has CDR1 GTSNPN and CDR2 SVGIG (reference sequence). CDR3 size: 15 residues. Trimming shortened V by 6 bases and J by 0 bases, and 14 bases separated the two germline ends.

The chain couples TRBV5-4 to TRBJ2-7, with TRBD1 as a possible D gene (5 bases). Germline V gives CDR1 SGHNT, CDR2 YYREEE (reference sequence). This CDR3 comprises 13 residues. Trimming removed 10 bases from V and 0 bases from J, with 14 bases in between. The CDR3 DNA sequence: TGTGCCGCTCACCAGGGCAGCTCCTACGAGCAGTACTTC. The encoded protein is CAAHQGSSYEQYF.

This chain uses TRBV27 with TRBJ1-3, with a possible D match to TRBD1 (6 bases). This CDR3 is built from 14 residues. The V end was cut by 6 bases, the J end by 2 bases, with 11 bases between. The V gene's germline CDR1 is MNHEY and CDR2 SMNVEV (reference sequence). CDR3 residues: CASRPTGTGNTIYF. The CDR3 coding sequence is TGTGCCAGCAGGCCCACAGGGACTGGAAACACCATATATTTT.

The chain has TRBV3-1 (or the pseudogene TRBV3-2) and TRBJ1-5; D unclear. This CDR3 is 13 amino acids long. V shed 4 bases and J shed 0 bases, with 4 bases lying between them. Germline V gene data show CDR1 as LGHDT and CDR2 as YNNKEL (reference sequence). This CDR3 reads CASSLASNQPQHF. The DNA of the CDR3 is TGTGCCAGCAGCCTAGCTAGCAATCAGCCCCAGCATTTT.

This chain uses TRBV5-1 with TRBJ2-3; 8 nucleotides agree with TRBD1. Germline CDR1 reads SGHRS; CDR2 reads YFSETQ. V lost 1 base and J lost 1; bases outside the gene matches: 2. The CDR3 is 15 amino acids. The CDR3 DNA follows: TGCGCCAGCAGCTTGCAGGGGGCCGGCACAGATACGCAGTATTTT. It encodes CASSLQGAGTDTQYF. The full variable domain, in which reference TRBV5-1 and TRBJ2-3 provide the parts outside the CDR3, is KAGVTQTPRYLIKTRGQQVTLSCSPISGHRSVSWYQQTPGQGLQFLFEYFSETQRNKGNFPGRFSGRQFSNSRSEMNVSTLELGDSALYLCASSLQGAGTDTQYFGPGTRLTVL.

The CDR3 is CASRTGGLDTQYF. As DNA, the CDR3 is TGTGCCAGCAGGACAGGAGGATTAGATACGCAGTATTTT. The rearrangement joins TRBV6-5 to TRBJ2-3; D might be TRBD1 (6 bases). Germline V lookup: CDR1 MNHEY, CDR2 SVGAGI. This CDR3 is built from 13 residues. V was trimmed by 6 bases and J by 5 bases, leaving 12 bases between them.

V is TRBV11-3 and J is TRBJ2-3; 10 bases match TRBD2. V shed 5 bases, J shed 4 bases, and the junction held 12 bases outside the gene matches. Germline lookup yields CDR1 SGHNT and CDR2 YENEEA. The CDR3 covers 17 residues. The CDR3 DNA reads as TGTGCCAGCAGCCTCTCAGCGGGAGGGACCTTCGCAGATACGCAGTATTTT. It translates to CASSLSAGGTFADTQYF.

This clone was seen only a few times. V and J are TRBV12-3 or TRBV12-4 and TRBJ2-2; 7 bases align to TRBD1. Trimming took 7 bases from V and 8 from J; bases not matched to a gene: 4. The CDR3 extends over 12 amino acids. The CDR3 reads CASNRGRGELFF. In DNA form, the CDR3 reads TGTGCCAGCAACAGGGGACGGGGGGAGCTGTTTTTT.

The sample holds a few counts of this clone. This rearrangement joins TRBV6-5 to TRBJ1-2; D gene uncertain. V shed 11 bases and J shed 8 bases, with 21 bases lying between them. This CDR3 contains 13 residues. The germline V gene has CDR1 MNHEY and CDR2 SVGAGI. CDR3 DNA: TGTGCCGCCGGGCGACCGGGAGTAGAAGGCTACACCTTC. Translating it yields CAAGRPGVEGYTF.

The V and J genes are TRBV27 and TRBJ1-2; TRBD1 agrees at 8 bases. The V and J ends lost 6 bases and 5 bases, in that order; junction bases with no gene match: 8. The CDR3 covers 14 residues. In germline, CDR1 is MNHEY, CDR2 SMNVEV (reference sequence). Here the CDR3 reads CASSLDRDGYGYTF. The CDR3, as DNA: TGTGCCAGCAGCCTGGACAGGGACGGGTATGGCTACACCTTC.

This chain uses TRBV7-2 with TRBJ2-1; tentative D call: TRBD2 (5 bases). The CDR3 consists of 14 residues. V was pared by 0 bases and J by 6 bases, with 9 bases between. CDR1 is SGHTA, CDR2 FQGNSA, per germline. This CDR3 is CASSLAGLSNEQFF. The CDR3 nucleotides read TGTGCCAGCAGCTTAGCCGGACTCAGCAATGAGCAGTTCTTC.